The rows below give T cell receptor beta chains drawn from one sample of a study of regulatory T cells in long-lasting Graves disease. TCRdb fed the multiplex PCR reads into MiXCR, producing one record per CDR3 protein. The data hold approximately 360,000 distinct CDR3 sequences, with about 12% observed a single time. These data also formed part of another study, on T cells in Graves' hyperthyroidism and ophthalmopathy.

The material sequenced was peripheral blood mononuclear cells (PBMCs), taken at new diagnosis, from a patient treated with antithyroid drugs. The source is a woman between 18 and 30 years old with Graves disease. Each CDR3 is given with its conserved first and last residue. Fields, in order: CDR3 DNA, CDR3 protein, V gene, J gene, D gene, clone size. A D gene is named only where the DNA matches it firmly. Some rows have no size entry. The others give once, few or many, or a class for an expanded clone.

CDR3nt: TGTGCCAGTAGTATAGGTACAGGGGGCGACGAGCAGTACTTC
CDR3aa: CASSIGTGGDEQYF
v_gene: TRBV19
j_gene: TRBJ2-7
d_gene: TRBD1
abundance: few

CDR3nt: TGTGCCAGCAGTTTAAGGGTGGGGGAGACCCAGTACTTC
CDR3aa: CASSLRVGETQYF
v_gene: TRBV27
j_gene: TRBJ2-5
d_gene: -
abundance: -

CDR3nt: TGTGCCAGCAGCTTGCGGCAGTCCGGGGCTGAAAAACTGTTTTTT
CDR3aa: CASSLRQSGAEKLFF
v_gene: TRBV5-8
j_gene: TRBJ1-4
d_gene: -
abundance: few

CDR3nt: TGTGCCAGCAGCTTAGAGTGGCGGACCTACGAGCAGTACTTC
CDR3aa: CASSLEWRTYEQYF
v_gene: TRBV7-2
j_gene: TRBJ2-7
d_gene: -
abundance: many

CDR3nt: TGTGCCAGCAGCTTGCTTACTGCAGATACGCAGTATTTT
CDR3aa: CASSLLTADTQYF
v_gene: TRBV7-2
j_gene: TRBJ2-3
d_gene: -
abundance: many

CDR3nt: TGTGCCACCAGTGATACCCCGGACACATTCTCATGGGACTATGGCTACACCTTC
CDR3aa: CATSDTPDTFSWDYGYTF
v_gene: TRBV24-1
j_gene: TRBJ1-2
d_gene: -
abundance: -

CDR3nt: TGCAGTGCTAGATATGGCGGGAGGACAACCTACGAGCAGTACTTC
CDR3aa: CSARYGGRTTYEQYF
v_gene: TRBV20-1
j_gene: TRBJ2-7
d_gene: TRBD2
abundance: -

CDR3nt: TGTGCCAGCAGCTTCCTACCTTCAGGGGAAGGTACTGAAGCTTTCTTT
CDR3aa: CASSFLPSGEGTEAFF
v_gene: TRBV7-8
j_gene: TRBJ1-1
d_gene: -
abundance: many

CDR3nt: TGCGCCAGCAGGCTTGCTAGCGGGACATACAATGAGCAGTTCTTC
CDR3aa: CASRLASGTYNEQFF
v_gene: TRBV5-1
j_gene: TRBJ2-1
d_gene: TRBD2
abundance: few

CDR3nt: TGCAGAGGGGGAACCCCCGGGCTCGGCTACACCTTC
CDR3aa: CRGGTPGLGYTF
v_gene: TRBV20-1
j_gene: TRBJ1-2
d_gene: -
abundance: few